The 23 T cell receptor beta chains given below trace back to one sample, sequenced in a study of T cells in Graves' hyperthyroidism and ophthalmopathy. From RNA transcripts, TCR beta CDR3 regions were amplified. When the TCR CDR3 underwent first-round RT-PCR, the HTBI primer set was used. TCRdb used MiXCR to reprocess the multiplex PCR reads, holding one entry per CDR3 protein. In the table there are some 690,000 distinct CDR3 sequences, 15% to 20% of which are singletons. Sequencing input: blood. Every receptor here comes from a man aged 50 to 59 with Graves' hyperthyroidism.

The chain has TRBV19 and TRBJ2-7, with 11 bases aligning to TRBD1. Trimming cost V 5 bases and J 5 bases; bases outside gene matches: 8. CDR3 size: 15 residues. The germline V gene encodes CDR1 LNHDA and CDR2 SQIVND (reference sequence). This CDR3 is CASSLGTGGLNEQYF. The CDR3 nucleotides are TGTGCCAGTAGTTTGGGGACAGGGGGTCTCAACGAGCAGTACTTC.

A few counts support this clonotype. The rearrangement links TRBV3-1 to TRBJ1-3; unclear D gene. V lost 6 bases and J lost 0, with 6 bases in between. CDR1 is LGHDT, CDR2 YNNKEL, per germline (reference sequence). The CDR3 is 13 amino acids. CDR3 sequence: CASSDYSGNTIYF. The CDR3 DNA reads as TGTGCCAGCAGTGATTACTCTGGAAACACCATATATTTT.

There are many counts of this clonotype. The chain recombines TRBV12-3 or TRBV12-4 with TRBJ2-1, with D possibly TRBD2 on 5 matching bases. V was shortened by 5 bases and J by 6 bases, with 20 bases between the two germline ends. There are 16 residues in the CDR3. The DNA of the CDR3 is TGTGCCAGCAGTGGGAGCTCGACTGCAATTTCCAATGAGCAGTTCTTC. Its translation: CASSGSSTAISNEQFF.

The chain uses TRBV6-9 and TRBJ1-4; D is unresolved. The CDR3 runs 17 residues. The ends were cut back, 4 bases at V and 0 bases at J, with 15 bases in the middle. Germline CDR1 and CDR2: MNHGY and SVAAGI. CDR3 in DNA: TGTGCCAGCAGTTCCGGGAACGAACGCACAACTAATGAAAAACTGTTTTTT. This sequence encodes CASSSGNERTTNEKLFF.

The table lists this clonotype with a few counts. The rearrangement uses TRBV5-5 and TRBJ1-1; a weak D match, TRBD1 (5 bases). Germline V gives CDR1 SGHKS, CDR2 YYEKEE (reference sequence). V was pared by 2 bases and J by 10 bases, with 24 bases between. CDR3 length equals 16 residues. The CDR3 DNA reads as TGTGCCAGCAGCTTAATACAGGAGACATCTCGTATAAGAGCTTTCTTT. This gives the protein CASSLIQETSRIRAFF.

This chain uses TRBV3-1 with TRBJ2-1, with D uncertain. The germline V and J ends were trimmed by 0 bases and 0 bases, with 9 bases remaining between them. CDR1 and CDR2 (germline): LGHDT, YNNKEL (reference sequence). The length of the CDR3 is 16 residues. In nucleotides, the CDR3 is TGTGCCAGCAGCCAAGATCTGGTAAGCTCCTACAATGAGCAGTTCTTC. Protein: CASSQDLVSSYNEQFF.

Many counts were recorded for this clonotype. The chain employs TRBV10-1 and TRBJ2-7, with TRBD1 matching 11 bases. The CDR3 is 14 residues long. CDR1 and CDR2 from the germline V gene are WNHNN and SYGVQD (reference sequence). V gave up 5 bases and J gave up 5 bases; unmatched junction bases: 5. The CDR3 bases are TGCGCCAGCAGTCCCGGGACAGGGGGTAACGAGCAGTACTTC. It translates to CASSPGTGGNEQYF.

This clonotype was observed a few times. The gene calls are TRBV12-3 or TRBV12-4 and TRBJ2-1; 8 positions agree with TRBD1. This CDR3 has 13 residues. The V and J ends lost 5 bases and 9 bases, in that order; junction bases with no gene match: 6. The CDR3 nucleotides are TGTGCCAGCAGTCGGGGACAGGCGACTGAGCAGTTCTTC. Translation gives CASSRGQATEQFF.

Ten or more counts support this clonotype. The gene calls are TRBV6-2 or TRBV6-3 and TRBJ2-1; 13 positions match TRBD2. This CDR3 is built from 15 residues. V lost 7 bases to trimming and J lost 9 bases; unmatched junction nucleotides: 9. The germline V gene encodes CDR1 MNHEY and CDR2 SVGEGT. CDR3 protein: CASTITSGRAPEQFF. Written as DNA, the CDR3 is TGTGCCAGCACGATTACTAGCGGGAGGGCCCCTGAGCAGTTCTTC.

This clonotype has ten or more counts. The gene calls are TRBV10-3 and TRBJ2-7, with D possibly being TRBD2 (7 bases). The CDR3 contains 17 residues. Trimming took 5 bases from V and 0 from J, leaving 20 bases between them. Germline CDR1 ENHRY, CDR2 SYGVKD. The chain's CDR3 is CAISPRGGQKSSYEQYF. Here the CDR3 DNA reads TGTGCCATCAGTCCAAGGGGGGGGCAGAAGAGCTCCTACGAGCAGTACTTC.

The rearrangement joins TRBV7-3 to TRBJ2-1, with TRBD2 identical over 8 bases. Germline loops: CDR1 SGHTA, CDR2 FQGTGA. After removal of 5 bases from V and 0 bases from J, the junction contained 6 bases not matched to a gene. This CDR3 region has 16 residues. CDR3 amino acids: CASSPDSGSSYNEQFF. The CDR3 region has the DNA TGTGCCAGCAGCCCAGACAGCGGGAGCTCCTACAATGAGCAGTTCTTC.

This clonotype has at least ten counts. CDR3 residues: CASSLGGGRNYGYTF. For the CDR3, the DNA is TGTGCCAGCAGCTTAGGCGGGGGCCGAAACTATGGCTACACCTTC. V gene TRBV7-9 combines with J gene TRBJ1-2; possible D gene TRBD1, 6 bases. Trimming removed 1 base at V and 2 bases at J, with 11 bases between. CDR1 is SEHNR and CDR2 is FQNEAQ in the germline V gene (reference sequence). CDR3 length equals 15 residues. The complete variable domain, with remaining parts taken from reference TRBV7-9 and TRBJ1-2, reads DTGVSQNPRHKITKRGQNVTFRCDPISEHNRLYWYRQTLGQGPEFLTYFQNEAQLEKSRLLSDRFSAERPKGSFSTLEIQRTEQGDSAMYLCASSLGGGRNYGYTFGSGTRLTVV.

This clonotype was recorded at least ten times. CDR3 sequence reads: CASSRTLSSYNEQFF. The CDR3 bases are TGTGCCAGCAGTAGGACGCTGAGCTCCTACAATGAGCAGTTCTTC. The rearrangement links TRBV2 to TRBJ2-1; D is ambiguous. The CDR3 covers 15 residues. Looked up from germline, CDR1 is SNHLY and CDR2 is FYNNEI. The V and J ends lost 5 bases and 0 bases respectively, with 11 bases between them.

This clonotype was found a few times. A read error may produce the germline difference seen at one junction end. The chain carries TRBV7-9 and TRBJ2-7, with D tentatively TRBD1 or TRBD2 (5 bases each). Germline V gene data show CDR1 as SEHNR and CDR2 as FQNEAQ (reference sequence). The CDR3 is 15 residues long. This chain's CDR3 is CASSLGFADMTTKNF. CDR3 DNA: TGTGCCAGCAGCTTAGGATTCGCGGACATGACTACGAAGAACTTC.

The chain employs TRBV19 and TRBJ2-7; 9 bases are shared with TRBD2. Germline V gene sequence: CDR1 LNHDA, CDR2 SQIVND (reference sequence). The V and J ends lost 7 bases and 4 bases, in that order; junction bases with no gene match: 8. CDR3 length: 14 amino acids. The CDR3 DNA sequence: TGTGCCAGTAAACAGCGGGAGGCCTCATACGAGCAGTACTTC. As protein: CASKQREASYEQYF.

This clonotype has more than one count but fewer than ten. The rearrangement links TRBV7-9 to TRBJ1-4; 7 positions agree with TRBD1. The germline V gene has CDR1 SEHNR and CDR2 FQNEAQ (reference sequence). Losses at the gene ends were 8 bases for V and 0 bases for J; bases not matched to a gene: 18. This CDR3 is built from 19 residues. CDR3 in amino acids: CASPSPLGDRLSTNEKLFF. CDR3 nucleotide sequence: TGTGCCAGCCCTTCTCCCTTGGGGGACAGACTTTCAACTAATGAAAAACTGTTTTTT.

Turning to this clonotype: A much larger clone lies a single base off, so this may be a read error. This chain uses TRBV2 with TRBJ1-3; D gene uncertain. The CDR3 covers 13 residues. Germline CDR1 SNHLY, CDR2 FYNNEI. The CDR3 reads CARTSGPGNTMYF. Here the CDR3 DNA reads TGTGCCAGAACCAGTGGGCCTGGAAACACCATGTATTTT.

The rearrangement joins TRBV6-1 to TRBJ1-2, with 10 bases matching TRBD1. The length of the CDR3 is 15 residues. From germline, CDR1 is MNHNS and CDR2 SASEGT. Trimming removed 3 bases from V and 6 bases from J; junction bases left unmatched: 7. The CDR3 protein is CASSDPSGQGNGYTF. The DNA for the CDR3 is TGTGCCAGCAGTGATCCCTCGGGACAGGGGAATGGCTACACCTTC.

Ten or more counts support this clonotype. V usage is TRBV9 and J usage is TRBJ1-2; D might be TRBD1 (5 bases). The CDR3 contains 14 residues. CDR1 is SGDLS, CDR2 YYNGEE, per germline. The V gene lost 5 bases and the J gene lost 3 bases, with 14 bases spanning the gap. The CDR3 nucleotides read TGTGCCAGCAGGGGGGACGGCCTCCACTATGGCTACACCTTC. Protein product: CASRGDGLHYGYTF.

This chain connects TRBV18 to TRBJ1-4; D call uncertain. V was pared by 5 bases and J by 8 bases, with 15 bases between. Germline CDR1 and CDR2: KGHSH and LQKENI. The CDR3 is made up of 14 amino acids. CDR3 loop: CASSATDGGEKLFF. For the CDR3, the DNA is TGTGCCAGCTCAGCTACAGACGGTGGCGAAAAACTGTTTTTT.

This clonotype was detected many times. The V and J genes are TRBV6-1 and TRBJ2-7; TRBD2 matches at 9 bases. V shed 0 bases, J shed 3 bases, and the junction held 9 bases outside the gene matches. Germline V gene data show CDR1 as MNHNS and CDR2 as SASEGT. There are 17 residues in the CDR3. This CDR3 is CASSEALRGLAVYEQYF. The CDR3 nucleotides read TGTGCCAGCAGTGAAGCGCTTCGGGGACTAGCCGTCTACGAGCAGTACTTC.

This clonotype has just a few counts. The chain recombines TRBV18 with TRBJ2-5; D not resolved. V was cut by 3 bases and J by 0 bases, with 5 bases left in between. The CDR3 runs to 13 residues. Looked up from germline, CDR1 is KGHSH and CDR2 is LQKENI. CDR3 amino acids: CASSPYYQETQYF. CDR3 nucleotide sequence: TGTGCCAGCTCACCGTATTACCAAGAGACCCAGTACTTC.

The sample holds a few counts of this clonotype. The rearrangement joins TRBV30 to TRBJ2-7; D is unresolved. Germline CDR1 and CDR2: GTSNPN and SVGIG (reference sequence). This CDR3 region has 14 residues. V lost 0 bases and J 1 base, leaving 10 bases between the germline ends. The CDR3 reads CAWSVKGNSYEQYF. CDR3 DNA: TGTGCCTGGAGTGTGAAAGGAAATTCCTACGAGCAGTACTTC.